This T cell receptor (beta chain) was observed in a study of T-cell memory formation after mild COVID-19. Study context: Among the donors, TCR clusters were largely specific to each donor.

Between the trimmed V and J ends, which lost 2 bases and 1 base, there was a span of 11 bases. The length of the CDR3 is 15 residues. CDR1 LGHDT and CDR2 YNNKEL come from the germline V gene (reference sequence). Study conclusions and caveats: Clones that got smaller from day 15 to 85 had even CD4/CD8, while clones growing later tipped toward CD4+. Clones from the second wave (peaking day 37) had unconfirmed SARS-CoV-2 specificity.

TCRdb itself ran the 5' RACE reads through MiXCR, one entry per CDR3 protein. The sample includes 45,000 to 55,000 distinct CDR3 sequences, under 7.5% of them seen just once. This clonotype was found a few times. The antigen is undetermined. Sequencing was carried out using PBMCs or a T cell subset sorted from them (not recorded which). This clonotype was obtained from a man younger than 30 who had mild COVID-19 (a few samples of this study predate the infection). Cell type and time point are not known. This sequence joins TRBV3-1 and TRBJ1-1; D is uncertain. The CDR3 DNA reads as TGTGCCAGCAGCCAATTACGTAGTCCGAACACTGAAGCTTTCTTT. Its translation is CASSQLRSPNTEAFF.